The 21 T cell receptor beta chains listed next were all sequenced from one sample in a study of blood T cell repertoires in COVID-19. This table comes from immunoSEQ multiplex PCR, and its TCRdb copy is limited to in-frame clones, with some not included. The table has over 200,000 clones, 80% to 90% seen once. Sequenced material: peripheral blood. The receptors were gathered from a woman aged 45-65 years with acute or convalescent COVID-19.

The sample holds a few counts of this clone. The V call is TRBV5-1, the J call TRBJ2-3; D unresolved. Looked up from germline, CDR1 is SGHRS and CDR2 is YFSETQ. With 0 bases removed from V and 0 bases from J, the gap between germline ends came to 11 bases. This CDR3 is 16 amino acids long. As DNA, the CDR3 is TGCGCCAGCAGCTTGGTGACACCCCCTAGCACAGATACGCAGTATTTT. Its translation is CASSLVTPPSTDTQYF.

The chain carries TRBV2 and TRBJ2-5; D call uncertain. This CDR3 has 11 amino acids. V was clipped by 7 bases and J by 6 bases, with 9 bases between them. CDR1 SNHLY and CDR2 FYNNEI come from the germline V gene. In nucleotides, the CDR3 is TGTGCCAGCAATGGCGGTAAGACCCAGTACTTC. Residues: CASNGGKTQYF.

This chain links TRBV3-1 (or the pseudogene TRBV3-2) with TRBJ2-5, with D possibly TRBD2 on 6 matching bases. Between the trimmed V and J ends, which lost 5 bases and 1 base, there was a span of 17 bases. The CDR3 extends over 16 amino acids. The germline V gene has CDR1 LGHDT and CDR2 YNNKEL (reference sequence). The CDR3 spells CASSEHSAGLQETQYF. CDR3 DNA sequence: TGTGCCAGCAGCGAACACTCTGCGGGACTCCAAGAGACCCAGTACTTC.

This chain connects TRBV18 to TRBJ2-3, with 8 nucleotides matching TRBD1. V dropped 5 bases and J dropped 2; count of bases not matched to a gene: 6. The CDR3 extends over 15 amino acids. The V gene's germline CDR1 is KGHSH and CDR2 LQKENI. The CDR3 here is CASSRQGAHTDTQYF. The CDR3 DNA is TGTGCCAGCTCAAGGCAGGGGGCCCACACAGATACGCAGTATTTT.

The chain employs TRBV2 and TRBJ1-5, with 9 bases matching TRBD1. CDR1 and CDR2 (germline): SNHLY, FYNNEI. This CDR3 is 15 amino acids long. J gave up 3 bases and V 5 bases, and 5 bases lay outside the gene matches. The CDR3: CASSSDRGDNQPQHF. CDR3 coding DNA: TGTGCCAGCAGTTCGGACAGGGGAGACAATCAGCCCCAGCATTTT. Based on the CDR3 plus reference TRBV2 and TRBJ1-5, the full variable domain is EPEVTQTPSHQVTQMGQEVILRCVPISNHLYFYWYRQILGQKVEFLVSFYNNEISEKSEIFDDQFSVERPDGSNFTLKIRSTKLEDSAMYFCASSSDRGDNQPQHFGDGTRLSIL.

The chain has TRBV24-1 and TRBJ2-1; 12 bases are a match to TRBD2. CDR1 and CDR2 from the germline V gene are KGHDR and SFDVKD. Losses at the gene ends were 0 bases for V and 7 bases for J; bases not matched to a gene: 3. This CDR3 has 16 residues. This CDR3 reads CATSDLTSGRKNEQFF. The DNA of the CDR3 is TGTGCCACCAGTGATTTGACTAGCGGGAGGAAGAATGAGCAGTTCTTC.

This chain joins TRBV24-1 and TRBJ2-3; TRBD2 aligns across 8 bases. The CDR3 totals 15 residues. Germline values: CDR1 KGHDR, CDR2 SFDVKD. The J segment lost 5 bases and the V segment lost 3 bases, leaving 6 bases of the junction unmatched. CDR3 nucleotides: TGTGCCACCAGTGATGCAGCGGGAGAGGAAGATACGCAGTATTTT. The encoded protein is CATSDAAGEEDTQYF.

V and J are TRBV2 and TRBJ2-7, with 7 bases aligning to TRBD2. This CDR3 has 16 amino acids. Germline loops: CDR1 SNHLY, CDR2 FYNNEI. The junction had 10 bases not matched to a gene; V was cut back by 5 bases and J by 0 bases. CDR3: CASSTPGLAASYEQYF. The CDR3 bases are TGTGCCAGCAGTACTCCAGGGCTAGCGGCCTCCTACGAGCAGTACTTC.

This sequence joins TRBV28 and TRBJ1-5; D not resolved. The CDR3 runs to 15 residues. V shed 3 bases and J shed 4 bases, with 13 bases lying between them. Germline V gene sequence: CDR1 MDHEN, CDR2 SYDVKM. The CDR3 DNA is TGTGCCAGCAGTTTGTCTCCTGCGCGGAATCAGCCCCAGCATTTT. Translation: CASSLSPARNQPQHF.

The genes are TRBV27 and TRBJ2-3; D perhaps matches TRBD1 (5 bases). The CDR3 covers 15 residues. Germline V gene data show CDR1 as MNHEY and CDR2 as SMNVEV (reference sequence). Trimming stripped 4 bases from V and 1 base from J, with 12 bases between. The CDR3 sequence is CASSSRTHRTDTQYF. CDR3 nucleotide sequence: TGTGCCAGCAGTTCCCGGACACATCGCACAGATACGCAGTATTTT.

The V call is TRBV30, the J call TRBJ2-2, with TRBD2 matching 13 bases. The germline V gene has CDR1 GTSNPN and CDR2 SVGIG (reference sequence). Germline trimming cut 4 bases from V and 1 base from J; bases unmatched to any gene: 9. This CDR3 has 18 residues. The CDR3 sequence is CAWTLSRTSGGNTGELFF. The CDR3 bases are TGTGCCTGGACCCTCTCGAGGACTAGCGGGGGGAACACCGGGGAGCTGTTTTTT.

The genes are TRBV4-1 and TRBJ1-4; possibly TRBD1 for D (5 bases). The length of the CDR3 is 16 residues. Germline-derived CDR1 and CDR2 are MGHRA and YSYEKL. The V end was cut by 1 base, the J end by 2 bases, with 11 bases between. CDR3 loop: CASSQGTRATNEKLFF. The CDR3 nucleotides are TGCGCCAGCAGCCAAGGGACCAGGGCGACTAATGAAAAACTGTTTTTT.

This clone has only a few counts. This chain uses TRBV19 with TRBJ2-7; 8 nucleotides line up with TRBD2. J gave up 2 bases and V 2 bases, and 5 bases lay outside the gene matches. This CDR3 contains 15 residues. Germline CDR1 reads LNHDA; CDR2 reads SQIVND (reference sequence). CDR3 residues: CASSIRREATYEQYF. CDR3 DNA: TGTGCCAGTAGTATACGGCGGGAGGCCACCTACGAGCAGTACTTC.

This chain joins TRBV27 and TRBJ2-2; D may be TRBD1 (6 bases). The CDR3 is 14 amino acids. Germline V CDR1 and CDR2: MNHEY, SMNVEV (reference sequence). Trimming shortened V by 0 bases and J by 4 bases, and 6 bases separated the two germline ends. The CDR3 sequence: CASSLSGGTGELFF. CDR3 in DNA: TGTGCCAGCAGTTTATCAGGGGGCACCGGGGAGCTGTTTTTT.

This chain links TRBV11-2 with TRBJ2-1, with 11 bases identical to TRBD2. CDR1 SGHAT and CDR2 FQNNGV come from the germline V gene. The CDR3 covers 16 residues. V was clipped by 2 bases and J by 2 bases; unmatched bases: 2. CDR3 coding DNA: TGTGCCAGCAGCTTAAGTAGCGGGAGGGCCTACAATGAGCAGTTCTTC. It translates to CASSLSSGRAYNEQFF.

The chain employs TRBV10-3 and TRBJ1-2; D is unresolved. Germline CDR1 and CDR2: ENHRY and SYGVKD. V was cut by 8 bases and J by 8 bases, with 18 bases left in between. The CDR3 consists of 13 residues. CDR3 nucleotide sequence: TGTGCCATCCTCGGGGAGACCCCCGAAGGCTACACCTTC. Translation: CAILGETPEGYTF.

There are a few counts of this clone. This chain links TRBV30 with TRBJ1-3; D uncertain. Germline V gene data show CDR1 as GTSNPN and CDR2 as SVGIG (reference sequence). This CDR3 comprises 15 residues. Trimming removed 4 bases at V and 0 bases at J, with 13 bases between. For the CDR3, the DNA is TGTGCCTGGACACCCCGGGTAAACTCTGGAAACACCATATATTTT. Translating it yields CAWTPRVNSGNTIYF.

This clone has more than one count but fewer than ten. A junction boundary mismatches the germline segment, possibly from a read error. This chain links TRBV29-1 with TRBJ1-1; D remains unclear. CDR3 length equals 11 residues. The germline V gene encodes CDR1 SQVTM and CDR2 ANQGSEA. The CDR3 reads CSVAQNIEAFF. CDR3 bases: TGCAGCGTTGCTCAGAACATTGAAGCTTTCTTT.

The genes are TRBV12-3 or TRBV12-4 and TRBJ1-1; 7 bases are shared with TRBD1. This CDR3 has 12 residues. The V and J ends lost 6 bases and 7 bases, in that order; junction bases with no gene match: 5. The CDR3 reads CASSRTGLEAFF. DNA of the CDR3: TGTGCCAGCAGCCGGACAGGACTTGAAGCTTTCTTT.

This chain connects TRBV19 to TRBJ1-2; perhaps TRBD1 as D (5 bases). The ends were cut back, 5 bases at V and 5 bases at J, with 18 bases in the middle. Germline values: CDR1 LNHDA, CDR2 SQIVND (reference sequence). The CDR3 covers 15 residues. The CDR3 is CASSSGRGSAYGYTF. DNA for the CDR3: TGTGCCAGTAGTTCCGGACGGGGGTCGGCGTATGGCTACACCTTC.

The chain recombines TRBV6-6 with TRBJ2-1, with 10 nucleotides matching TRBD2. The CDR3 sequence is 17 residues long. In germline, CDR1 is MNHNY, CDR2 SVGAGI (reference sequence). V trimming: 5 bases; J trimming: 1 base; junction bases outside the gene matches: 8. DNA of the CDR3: TGTGCCAGCAGTCTCCGACTAGCGGGCGATTCCTACAATGAGCAGTTCTTC. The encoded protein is CASSLRLAGDSYNEQFF.